This T cell receptor (beta chain) was identified during a study of blood T cell repertoires in COVID-19. For the study at large: Samples taken during acute and convalescent COVID-19 were collected in the United States, Italy and Spain. From T cells, B-cell-depleted T cells, or PBMCs came the material, which was cDNA or gDNA.

Source study methods: For nucleated cells, counts were estimated from reference gene primer amplification. Sequencing used immunoSEQ multiplex PCR; TCRdb keeps in-frame clones, though not all of them. V and J calls and clone size are given by that table; D and trimming were obtained from the DNA. The data contain roughly 120,000 clones, approximately 80% of them singletons. The CDR3 is 13 amino acids. Trimming took off 7 bases at V and 1 base at J, with 11 bases between the two ends. The sample comprised peripheral blood. The sequence derives from a man between 65 and 85 years old with acute or convalescent COVID-19. The V gene is TRBV12-3 or TRBV12-4, the J gene TRBJ2-7, with D uncertain. The CDR3 DNA follows: TGTGCCAGCACCTCCTCAGGTTCCTACGAGCAGTACTTC. Protein sequence: CASTSSGSYEQYF.